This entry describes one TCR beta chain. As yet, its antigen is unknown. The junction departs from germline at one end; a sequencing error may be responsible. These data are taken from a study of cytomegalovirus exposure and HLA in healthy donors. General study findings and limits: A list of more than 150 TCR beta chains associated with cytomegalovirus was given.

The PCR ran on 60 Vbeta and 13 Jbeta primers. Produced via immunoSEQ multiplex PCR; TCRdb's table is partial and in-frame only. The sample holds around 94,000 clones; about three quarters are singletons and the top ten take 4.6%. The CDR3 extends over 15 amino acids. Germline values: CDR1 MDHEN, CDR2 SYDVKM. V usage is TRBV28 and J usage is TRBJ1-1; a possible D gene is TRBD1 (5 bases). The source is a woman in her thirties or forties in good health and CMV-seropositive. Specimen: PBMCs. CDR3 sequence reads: CASSPWGGGNAEAFF. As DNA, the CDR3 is TGTGCCAGCAGTCCATGGGGGGGAGGGAACGCTGAAGCTTTCTTT.